Shown below are 3 T cell receptor beta chains from a single sample sequenced in a study of blood T cell repertoires in COVID-19. Method: immunoSEQ multiplex PCR; TCRdb's copy keeps in-frame clones and lacks some. The sample carries about 90,000 clones, around nine tenths recorded once. Sequenced sample: peripheral blood. The receptor source for this set is a man older than 75 with active or convalescent COVID-19.

The CDR3 spells CASSLQGNSYEQYF. The CDR3 DNA follows: TGTGCCAGCAGTTTACAGGGGAACTCCTACGAGCAGTACTTC. The chain links TRBV28 to TRBJ2-7, with D possibly being TRBD1 (6 bases). Germline assignment: CDR1 MDHEN and CDR2 SYDVKM. Trimming took 2 bases from V and 0 from J, leaving 8 bases between them. The CDR3 sequence is 14 residues long.

V and J are TRBV19 and TRBJ2-7; tentative D call: TRBD1 (5 bases). V gave up 5 bases and J gave up 12 bases, with 29 bases separating them. CDR1 is LNHDA, CDR2 SQIVND, per germline (reference sequence). The CDR3 consists of 16 residues. The CDR3 DNA reads TGTGCCAGTAGTTCAGGGTCCGCTTTGGGCTACGAGCAGTGGTACTTC. Protein product: CASSSGSALGYEQWYF.

V usage is TRBV4-1 and J usage is TRBJ1-4; D is possibly TRBD1 (5 bases). The CDR3 is 15 residues long. V dropped 5 bases and J dropped 5 bases, with 15 bases sitting between them. Germline V gene lookup returns CDR1 MGHRA and CDR2 YSYEKL. The CDR3 sequence: CASSSVGGRNEKLFF. The DNA for the CDR3 is TGCGCCAGCAGCTCCGTCGGGGGGAGGAATGAAAAACTGTTTTTT.